A single sample is the source of the 25 T cell receptor beta chains below, sequenced in a study of T cells after yellow fever vaccination. MiXCR was run by TCRdb on the 5' RACE reads, yielding one entry per CDR3 protein. The sample has some 350,000 distinct CDR3 sequences; around a tenth are singletons. Material: PBMCs, obtained on the day of the first yellow fever vaccination. All receptors derive from a man younger than 35 who received the YFV17D yellow fever vaccine.

This clonotype was recorded many times. The V call is TRBV7-9, the J call TRBJ2-7; D ambiguous. Germline CDR1 reads SEHNR; CDR2 reads FQNEAQ (reference sequence). Trimming shortened V by 5 bases and J by 5 bases, and 19 bases separated the two germline ends. The CDR3 length is 15 residues. CDR3 in amino acids: CASSHSAWLAHEQYF. In DNA form, the CDR3 reads TGTGCCAGCAGCCATTCTGCGTGGTTGGCTCACGAGCAGTACTTC.

This clonotype was observed a handful of times. The rearrangement links TRBV12-3 or TRBV12-4 to TRBJ1-5; D not certain. This CDR3 has 12 amino acids. The V end lost 3 bases, the J end lost 8 bases, and 8 bases lay between the germline ends. The CDR3 DNA sequence: TGTGCCAGCAGTTTGGGAAGTGAGCCCCAGCATTTT. Translating it yields CASSLGSEPQHF.

This clonotype showed up many times. V usage is TRBV29-1 and J usage is TRBJ2-7; TRBD1 matches 7 bases. Unmatched junction bases numbered 4, after V lost 6 bases and J lost 2 bases. This CDR3 has 12 amino acids. In germline, CDR1 is SQVTM, CDR2 ANQGSEA. Written as DNA, the CDR3 is TGCAGCGTGGGACAGACTACCTACGAGCAGTACTTC. This encodes CSVGQTTYEQYF.

The chain combines TRBV20-1 with TRBJ1-5; tentative D call: TRBD1 (5 bases). Trimming left V 0 bases short and J 2 bases short, with 17 bases between. The CDR3 is 17 amino acids. Germline V gene sequence: CDR1 DFQATT, CDR2 SNEGSKA (reference sequence). This chain's CDR3 is CSAREYYGQGGNQPQHF. CDR3 DNA: TGCAGTGCTAGAGAATACTATGGGCAGGGTGGCAATCAGCCCCAGCATTTT.

The DNA of the CDR3 is TGTGCCAGCAGTACCTCGGGGCTAGCGATCGGGGAGCTGTTTTTT. Residues: CASSTSGLAIGELFF. The rearrangement links TRBV28 to TRBJ2-2; tentative D call: TRBD2 (6 bases). V lost 5 bases and J 7 bases, leaving 17 bases between the germline ends. Germline values: CDR1 MDHEN, CDR2 SYDVKM. The CDR3 contains 15 residues.

This clonotype has a handful of counts. The rearrangement links TRBV20-1 to TRBJ1-4; D not certain. The CDR3 length is 10 residues. Trimming took off 6 bases at V and 8 bases at J, with 7 bases between the two ends. Per germline, CDR1 DFQATT and CDR2 SNEGSKA (reference sequence). The CDR3 DNA follows: TGCAGTGCCCAAGGAGAAAAACTGTTTTTT. Amino acid sequence: CSAQGEKLFF.

This clonotype was observed a handful of times. The chain is built from TRBV5-1 and TRBJ2-3, with a tentative D call TRBD1 (6 bases). V was trimmed by 1 base and J by 4 bases, leaving 13 bases between them. This CDR3 has 15 residues. Germline CDR1 reads SGHRS; CDR2 reads YFSETQ. CDR3 bases: TGCGCCAGCAGCTTGACACAGGGTGTTGCAGATACGCAGTATTTT. Its protein is CASSLTQGVADTQYF.

This chain uses TRBV6-5 with TRBJ2-7, with TRBD1 matching over 7 bases. The CDR3 runs to 13 residues. CDR1 is MNHEY and CDR2 is SVGAGI in the germline V gene. The V gene end was trimmed by 4 bases and the J gene end by 6 bases; junction bases not matched to a gene: 6. CDR3 amino acids: CASSLTGRSEQYV. Here the CDR3 DNA reads TGTGCCAGCAGTTTGACAGGGCGGAGCGAGCAGTACGTC.

This clonotype turned up a few times. The chain joins TRBV4-1 to TRBJ2-5; no firm D call. Trimming pared 1 base from V and 4 bases from J, leaving 13 bases between. This CDR3 has 15 residues. In germline, CDR1 is MGHRA, CDR2 YSYEKL. CDR3 nucleotides: TGCGCCAGCAGCCAAGTGGCAGTCCCGGCAGAGACCCAGTACTTC. This codes for CASSQVAVPAETQYF.

This clonotype appeared a few times. V usage is TRBV4-1 and J usage is TRBJ1-5; 8 bases are shared with TRBD1. The CDR3 has 14 amino acids. CDR1 and CDR2 (germline): MGHRA, YSYEKL. V shed 2 bases and J 7 bases; nucleotides not matched to a gene: 4. CDR3 residues: CASSQQGARQPQHF. DNA of the CDR3: TGCGCCAGCAGCCAACAGGGGGCAAGGCAGCCCCAGCATTTT.

The V and J genes are TRBV7-9 and TRBJ1-2; tentative D call: TRBD1 (5 bases). V gave up 2 bases and J gave up 5 bases, with 12 bases separating them. The germline V gene encodes CDR1 SEHNR and CDR2 FQNEAQ (reference sequence). There are 14 residues in the CDR3. The CDR3 DNA follows: TGTGCCAGCAGCTTACCAGGGAACGGGTATGGCTACACCTTC. Translation gives CASSLPGNGYGYTF.

This clonotype was found a few times. The rearrangement joins TRBV6-1 to TRBJ1-5; D uncertain. Trimming removed 5 bases from V and 1 base from J, with 6 bases in between. This CDR3 spans 13 amino acids. Germline CDR1 MNHNS, CDR2 SASEGT. In nucleotides, the CDR3 is TGTGCCAGCAGTCCCCAAAGCAATCAGCCCCAGCATTTT. Its translation: CASSPQSNQPQHF.

The gene calls are TRBV7-3 and TRBJ2-1, with D possibly TRBD1 on 6 matching bases. This CDR3 contains 16 residues. Germline assignment: CDR1 SGHTA and CDR2 FQGTGA. Trimming cost V 4 bases and J 7 bases, with 20 bases left between them. Here the CDR3 DNA reads TGTGCCAGCAGCTCAATGGACAGACAATACGATAATGAGCAGTTCTTC. Translated, it gives CASSSMDRQYDNEQFF.

The chain couples TRBV3-1 to TRBJ2-1, with TRBD2 matching 12 bases. CDR1 LGHDT and CDR2 YNNKEL come from the germline V gene (reference sequence). Trimming removed 4 bases from V and 7 bases from J; junction bases left unmatched: 8. This CDR3 contains 16 residues. The CDR3 DNA sequence: TGTGCCAGCAGCCGCCGACTAGCGGGGGCTGGGAATGAGCAGTTCTTC. It yields the protein CASSRRLAGAGNEQFF.

The chain couples TRBV7-2 to TRBJ2-5, with a possible D match to TRBD2 (5 bases). CDR1 and CDR2 from the germline V gene are SGHTA and FQGNSA. This CDR3 region has 17 residues. Trimming took 4 bases from V and 5 from J, leaving 23 bases between them. As DNA, the CDR3 is TGTGCCAGCAGCTCGCCGGGGATGGGATGGGTAAAGGAGACCCAGTACTTC. It translates to CASSSPGMGWVKETQYF.

This clonotype has ten or more counts. The chain is built from TRBV25-1 and TRBJ1-6; 8 nucleotides line up with TRBD1. Trimming took 4 bases from V and 7 from J; bases not matched to a gene: 6. Germline V gives CDR1 MGHDK, CDR2 SYGVNS. This CDR3 comprises 15 residues. CDR3 residues: CASSGTGTGNSPLHF. CDR3 bases: TGTGCCAGCAGTGGGACCGGGACAGGCAATTCACCCCTCCACTTT. The full variable domain, rest sourced from reference TRBV25-1 and TRBJ1-6, is EADIYQTPRYLVIGTGKKITLECSQTMGHDKMYWYQQDPGMELHLIHYSYGVNSTEKGDLSSESTVSRIRTEHFPLTLESARPSHTSQYLCASSGTGTGNSPLHFGNGTRLTVT.

The sample holds many counts of this clonotype. V is TRBV7-9 and J is TRBJ2-7; D is perhaps TRBD1 (6 bases). The CDR3 sequence is 14 residues long. The V end was cut by 5 bases, the J end by 5 bases, with 16 bases between. Germline V lookup: CDR1 SEHNR, CDR2 FQNEAQ (reference sequence). The chain's CDR3 is CASSPRQESHEQYF. The CDR3 region has the DNA TGTGCCAGCAGCCCCCGACAGGAATCCCACGAGCAGTACTTC.

The chain has TRBV5-1 and TRBJ2-2, with D possibly TRBD1 on 6 matching bases. Germline CDR1 is SGHRS and CDR2 is YFSETQ. V was trimmed by 0 bases and J by 7 bases, leaving 25 bases between them. This CDR3 has 19 residues. The CDR3 loop reads CASSLVFLKFDRPGGELFF. The CDR3 nucleotides are TGCGCCAGCAGCTTGGTTTTCCTCAAATTCGACAGGCCCGGCGGGGAGCTGTTTTTT. The full variable domain, rest sourced from reference TRBV5-1 and TRBJ2-2, is KAGVTQTPRYLIKTRGQQVTLSCSPISGHRSVSWYQQTPGQGLQFLFEYFSETQRNKGNFPGRFSGRQFSNSRSEMNVSTLELGDSALYLCASSLVFLKFDRPGGELFFGEGSRLTVL.

In its sample, this clonotype was seen a few times. The chain combines TRBV9 with TRBJ2-3, with TRBD1 identical over 8 bases. Germline V lookup: CDR1 SGDLS, CDR2 YYNGEE. The J segment lost 5 bases and the V segment lost 0 bases, leaving 8 bases of the junction unmatched. CDR3 length: 16 amino acids. DNA of the CDR3: TGTGCCAGCAGCGTAGAGACAGGGGAAAGGGGAGATACGCAGTATTTT. Translation: CASSVETGERGDTQYF.

This rearrangement joins TRBV4-1 to TRBJ1-5, with no clear D. The CDR3 loop spans 12 amino acids. Between the trimmed V and J ends, which lost 1 base and 5 bases, there was a span of 3 bases. Germline values: CDR1 MGHRA, CDR2 YSYEKL. The DNA of the CDR3 is TGCGCCAGCAGCCAAGTTGATCAGCCCCAGCATTTT. It translates to CASSQVDQPQHF.

There are a few counts of this clonotype. V gene TRBV9 combines with J gene TRBJ1-5; D is unresolved. V was pared by 4 bases and J by 5 bases, with 10 bases between. The germline CDR1 and CDR2 sequences are SGDLS and YYNGEE. This CDR3 contains 13 residues. The CDR3 loop is CASSPRTDQPQHF. The CDR3 DNA reads as TGTGCCAGCAGCCCTCGGACTGATCAGCCCCAGCATTTT.

The chain has TRBV20-1 and TRBJ2-5; D gene uncertain. V dropped 3 bases and J dropped 5 bases, with 16 bases sitting between them. Germline assignment: CDR1 DFQATT and CDR2 SNEGSKA (reference sequence). This CDR3 is built from 14 residues. Here the CDR3 reads CSARVVETAETQYF. CDR3 DNA: TGCAGTGCTAGGGTTGTTGAGACGGCGGAGACCCAGTACTTC.

The gene calls are TRBV5-5 and TRBJ1-2; D not resolved. V was pared by 0 bases and J by 2 bases, with 11 bases between. Germline CDR1 and CDR2: SGHKS and YYEKEE (reference sequence). This CDR3 spans 15 amino acids. The CDR3 nucleotides are TGTGCCAGCAGCTTGGATCCATTTCTGAACTATGGCTACACCTTC. Its translation: CASSLDPFLNYGYTF.

V usage is TRBV7-2 and J usage is TRBJ2-1, with a tentative D call TRBD1 (6 bases). V gave up 5 bases and J gave up 0 bases, with 14 bases separating them. Germline V CDR1 and CDR2: SGHTA, FQGNSA. The CDR3 has 16 residues. The CDR3 loop reads CASSVIWGHSYNEQFF. The CDR3, as DNA: TGTGCCAGCAGCGTAATATGGGGGCACTCCTACAATGAGCAGTTCTTC.

This clonotype was seen ten or more times. V usage is TRBV5-1 and J usage is TRBJ2-1, with 9 bases lining up with TRBD1. Germline V gene sequence: CDR1 SGHRS, CDR2 YFSETQ. The V and J ends lost 3 bases and 7 bases, in that order; junction bases with no gene match: 8. CDR3 size: 15 residues. CDR3 sequence (DNA): TGCGCCAGCAGCTCGTCCCGGGACAGGGATAATGAGCAGTTCTTC. It codes for CASSSSRDRDNEQFF.